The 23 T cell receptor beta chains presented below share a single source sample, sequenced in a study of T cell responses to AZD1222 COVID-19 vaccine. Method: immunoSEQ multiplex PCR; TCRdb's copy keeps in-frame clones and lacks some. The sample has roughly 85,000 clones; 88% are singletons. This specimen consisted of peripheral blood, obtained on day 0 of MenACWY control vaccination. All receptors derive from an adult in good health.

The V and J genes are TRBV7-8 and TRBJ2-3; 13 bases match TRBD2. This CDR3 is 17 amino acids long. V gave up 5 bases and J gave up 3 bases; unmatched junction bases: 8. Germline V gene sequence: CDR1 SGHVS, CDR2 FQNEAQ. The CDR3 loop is CASSTRLAGGITDTQYF. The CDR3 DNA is TGTGCCAGCAGCACCCGACTAGCGGGGGGTATTACAGATACGCAGTATTTT.

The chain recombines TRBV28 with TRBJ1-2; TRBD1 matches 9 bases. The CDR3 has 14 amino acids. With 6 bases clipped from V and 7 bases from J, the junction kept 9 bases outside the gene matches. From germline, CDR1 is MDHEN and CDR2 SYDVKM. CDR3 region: CASSTMGQGVGYTF. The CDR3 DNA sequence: TGTGCCAGCAGCACAATGGGACAGGGAGTTGGCTACACCTTC.

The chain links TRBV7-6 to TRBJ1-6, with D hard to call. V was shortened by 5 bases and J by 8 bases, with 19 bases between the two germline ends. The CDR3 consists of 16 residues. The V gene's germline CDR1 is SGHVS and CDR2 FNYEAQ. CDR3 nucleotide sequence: TGTGCCAGCAGCCCAACCTCCGGACGGGTTCATTCACCCCTCCACTTT. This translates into CASSPTSGRVHSPLHF.

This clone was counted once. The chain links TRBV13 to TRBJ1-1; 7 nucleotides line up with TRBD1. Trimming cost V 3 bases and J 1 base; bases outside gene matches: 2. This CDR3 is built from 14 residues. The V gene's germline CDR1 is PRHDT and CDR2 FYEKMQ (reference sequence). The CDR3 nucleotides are TGTGCCAGCAGCTTCAGGGGGGAGAACACTGAAGCTTTCTTT. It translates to CASSFRGENTEAFF.

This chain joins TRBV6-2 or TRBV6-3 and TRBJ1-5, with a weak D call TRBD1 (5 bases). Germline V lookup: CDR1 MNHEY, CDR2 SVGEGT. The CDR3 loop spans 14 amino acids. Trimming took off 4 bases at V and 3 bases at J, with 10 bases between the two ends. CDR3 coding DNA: TGTGCCAGCAGTTGGGGCCTTAACAATCAGCCCCAGCATTTT. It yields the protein CASSWGLNNQPQHF.

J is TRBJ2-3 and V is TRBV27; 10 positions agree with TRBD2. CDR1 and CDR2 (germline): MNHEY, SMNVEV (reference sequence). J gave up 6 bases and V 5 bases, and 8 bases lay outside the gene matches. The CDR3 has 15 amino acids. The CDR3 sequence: CASSRPGLASDTQYF. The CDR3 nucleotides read TGTGCCAGCAGTCGACCGGGACTAGCGTCCGATACGCAGTATTTT.

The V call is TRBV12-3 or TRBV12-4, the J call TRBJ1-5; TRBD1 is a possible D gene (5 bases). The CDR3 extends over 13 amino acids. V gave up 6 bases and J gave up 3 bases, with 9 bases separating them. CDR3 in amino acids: CASRGLTNQPQHF. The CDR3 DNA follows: TGTGCCAGCAGGGGACTGACCAATCAGCCCCAGCATTTT.

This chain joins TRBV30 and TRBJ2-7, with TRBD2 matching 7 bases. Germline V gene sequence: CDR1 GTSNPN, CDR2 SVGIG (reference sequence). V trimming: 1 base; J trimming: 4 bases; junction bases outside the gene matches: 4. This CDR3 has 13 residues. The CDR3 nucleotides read TGTGCCTGGAGTGGCGGCGGGGGTTACGAGCAGTACTTC. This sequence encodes CAWSGGGGYEQYF.

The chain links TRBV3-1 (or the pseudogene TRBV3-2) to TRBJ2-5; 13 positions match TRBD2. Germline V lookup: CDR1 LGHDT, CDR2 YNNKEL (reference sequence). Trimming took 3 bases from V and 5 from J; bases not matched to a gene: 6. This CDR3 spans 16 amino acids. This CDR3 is CASSHSLAGGLETQYF. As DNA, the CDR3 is TGTGCCAGCAGCCACTCACTAGCGGGGGGGCTGGAGACCCAGTACTTC.

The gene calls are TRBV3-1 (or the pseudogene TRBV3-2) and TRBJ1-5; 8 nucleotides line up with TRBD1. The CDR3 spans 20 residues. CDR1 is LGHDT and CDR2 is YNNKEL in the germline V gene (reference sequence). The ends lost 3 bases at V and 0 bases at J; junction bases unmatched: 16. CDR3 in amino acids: CASSHHIGQGLVYSNQPQHF. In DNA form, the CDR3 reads TGTGCCAGCAGCCATCACATTGGACAGGGTCTGGTTTATAGCAATCAGCCCCAGCATTTT.

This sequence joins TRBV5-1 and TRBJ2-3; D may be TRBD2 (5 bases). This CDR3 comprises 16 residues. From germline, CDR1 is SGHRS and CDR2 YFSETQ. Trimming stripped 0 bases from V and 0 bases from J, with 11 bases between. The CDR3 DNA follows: TGCGCCAGCAGCTTGGAAAGGGAGACTAGCACAGATACGCAGTATTTT. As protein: CASSLERETSTDTQYF.

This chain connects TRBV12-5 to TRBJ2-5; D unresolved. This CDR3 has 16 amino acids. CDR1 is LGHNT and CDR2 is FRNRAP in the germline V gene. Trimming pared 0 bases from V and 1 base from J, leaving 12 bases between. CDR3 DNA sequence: TGTGCTAGTGGTTTGGTACCCCCCACAGTCCAAGAGACCCAGTACTTC. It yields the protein CASGLVPPTVQETQYF.

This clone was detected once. CDR3 bases: TGTGCCAGTTCCTCCCGGGGGGCGCTGACCCTGAATGGCTACACCTTC. Translating gives CASSSRGALTLNGYTF. This chain links TRBV19 with TRBJ1-2, with a possible D match to TRBD1 (6 bases). Germline loops: CDR1 LNHDA, CDR2 SQIVND (reference sequence). This CDR3 has 16 residues. V was clipped by 8 bases and J by 6 bases, with 25 bases between them. Filled out from reference TRBV19 and TRBJ1-2, the complete variable domain reads DGGITQSPKYLFRKEGQNVTLSCEQNLNHDAMYWYRQDPGQGLRLIYYSQIVNDFQKGDIAEGYSVSREKKESFPLTVTSAQKNPTAFYLCASSSRGALTLNGYTFGSGTRLTVV.

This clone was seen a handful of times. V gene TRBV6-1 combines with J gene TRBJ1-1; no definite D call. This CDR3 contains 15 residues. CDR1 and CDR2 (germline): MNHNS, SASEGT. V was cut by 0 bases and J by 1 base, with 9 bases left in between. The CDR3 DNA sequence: TGTGCCAGCAGTGAAGCTGGCAGGACGAACACTGAAGCTTTCTTT. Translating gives CASSEAGRTNTEAFF.

The CDR3 nucleotides are TGCGCCAGCAGTCAATCGTGGGAGGGGTCGAACACTGAAGCTTTCTTT. Protein product: CASSQSWEGSNTEAFF. V is TRBV23-1 and J is TRBJ1-1, with a possible D match to TRBD1 (5 bases). TRBV23-1 is an ORF for which the function is uncertain. Trimming cost V 0 bases and J 1 base, with 12 bases left between them. This CDR3 comprises 16 residues.

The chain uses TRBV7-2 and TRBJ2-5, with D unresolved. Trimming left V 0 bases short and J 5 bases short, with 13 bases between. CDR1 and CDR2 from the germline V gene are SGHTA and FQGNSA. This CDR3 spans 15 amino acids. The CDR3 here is CASSLAGHFGETQYF. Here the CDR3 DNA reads TGTGCCAGCAGCTTAGCGGGCCATTTTGGGGAGACCCAGTACTTC.

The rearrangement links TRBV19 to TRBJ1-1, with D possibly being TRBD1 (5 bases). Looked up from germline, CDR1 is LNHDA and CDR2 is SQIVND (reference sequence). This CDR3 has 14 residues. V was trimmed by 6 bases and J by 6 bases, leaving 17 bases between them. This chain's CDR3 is CASRVGRDRAEAFF. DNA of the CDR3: TGTGCCAGTAGAGTAGGCAGGGATAGGGCTGAAGCTTTCTTT.

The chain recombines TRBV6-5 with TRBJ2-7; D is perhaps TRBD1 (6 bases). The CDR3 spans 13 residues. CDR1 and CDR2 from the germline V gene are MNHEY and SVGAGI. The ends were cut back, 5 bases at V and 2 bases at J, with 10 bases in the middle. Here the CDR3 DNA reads TGTGCCAGCAGTCGACAGGATACCTACGAGCAGTACTTC. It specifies CASSRQDTYEQYF.

CDR3 loop: CASSKEAGLSGYGYTF. The CDR3 region has the DNA TGTGCCAGCAGCAAAGAGGCAGGGTTAAGCGGCTATGGCTACACCTTC. The chain joins TRBV21-1 to TRBJ1-2. TRBV21-1 is a pseudogene segment. There are 16 residues in the CDR3.

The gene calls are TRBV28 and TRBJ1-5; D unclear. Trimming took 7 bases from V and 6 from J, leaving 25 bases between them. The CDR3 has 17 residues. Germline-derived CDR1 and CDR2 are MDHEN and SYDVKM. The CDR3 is CASTPGISSWLGQPQHF. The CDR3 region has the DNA TGTGCCAGCACTCCGGGAATCTCTTCTTGGTTGGGTCAGCCCCAGCATTTT.

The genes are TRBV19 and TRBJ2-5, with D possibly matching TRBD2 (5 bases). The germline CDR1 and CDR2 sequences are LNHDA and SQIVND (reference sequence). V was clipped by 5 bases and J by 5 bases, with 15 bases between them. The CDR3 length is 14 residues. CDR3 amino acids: CASSVTTTGETQYF. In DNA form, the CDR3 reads TGTGCCAGTAGTGTCACTACCACGGGGGAGACCCAGTACTTC.

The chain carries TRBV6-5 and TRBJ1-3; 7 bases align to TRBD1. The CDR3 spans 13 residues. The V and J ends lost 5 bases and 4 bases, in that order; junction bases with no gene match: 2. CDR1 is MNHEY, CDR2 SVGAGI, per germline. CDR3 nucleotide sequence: TGTGCCAGCAGTACAGGGGCCGGAAACACCATATATTTT. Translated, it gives CASSTGAGNTIYF.

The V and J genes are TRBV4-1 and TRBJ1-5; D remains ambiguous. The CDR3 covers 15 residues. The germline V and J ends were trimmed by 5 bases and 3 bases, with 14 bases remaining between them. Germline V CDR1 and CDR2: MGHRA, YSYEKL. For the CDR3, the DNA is TGCGCCAGCAGCAAGGGAGGGCAGTACAATCAGCCCCAGCATTTT. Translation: CASSKGGQYNQPQHF.